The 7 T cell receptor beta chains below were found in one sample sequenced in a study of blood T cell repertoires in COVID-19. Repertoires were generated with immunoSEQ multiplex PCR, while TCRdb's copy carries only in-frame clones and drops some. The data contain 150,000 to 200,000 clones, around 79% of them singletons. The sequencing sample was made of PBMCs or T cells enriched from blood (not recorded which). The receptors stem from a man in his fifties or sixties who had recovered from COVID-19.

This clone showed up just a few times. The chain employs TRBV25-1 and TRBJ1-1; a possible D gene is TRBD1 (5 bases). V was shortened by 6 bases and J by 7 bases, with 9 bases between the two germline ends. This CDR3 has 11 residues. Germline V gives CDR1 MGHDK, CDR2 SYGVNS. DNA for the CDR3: TGTGCCAGCAGGGGGGGAGGTGAAGCTTTCTTT. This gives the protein CASRGGGEAFF.

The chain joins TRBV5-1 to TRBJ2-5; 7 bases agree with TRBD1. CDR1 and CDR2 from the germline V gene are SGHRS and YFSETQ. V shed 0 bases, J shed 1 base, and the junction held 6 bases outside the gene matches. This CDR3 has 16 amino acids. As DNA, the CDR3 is TGCGCCAGCAGCTTGGACGGCAGGGGGATCCAAGAGACCCAGTACTTC. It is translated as CASSLDGRGIQETQYF.

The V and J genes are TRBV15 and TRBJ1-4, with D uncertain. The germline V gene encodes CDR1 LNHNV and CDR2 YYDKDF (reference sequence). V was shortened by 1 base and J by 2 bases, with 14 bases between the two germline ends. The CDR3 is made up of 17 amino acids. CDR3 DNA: TGTGCCACCAGCAGAGGGGAGGGTAGAAGGACTAATGAAAAACTGTTTTTT. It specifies CATSRGEGRRTNEKLFF.

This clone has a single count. CDR3 sequence: CASSPGALKDEQYF. CDR3 nucleotide sequence: TGCGCCAGCAGCCCAGGGGCTTTAAAGGACGAGCAGTACTTC. This sequence joins TRBV5-1 and TRBJ2-7, with D tentatively TRBD1 (6 bases). The CDR3 has 14 residues. CDR1 is SGHRS and CDR2 is YFSETQ in the germline V gene. Trimming cost V 4 bases and J 5 bases, with 16 bases left between them.

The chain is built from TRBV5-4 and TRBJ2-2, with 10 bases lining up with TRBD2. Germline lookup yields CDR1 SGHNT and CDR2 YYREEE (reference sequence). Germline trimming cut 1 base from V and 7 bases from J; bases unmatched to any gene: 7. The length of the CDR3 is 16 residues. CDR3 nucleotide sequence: TGTGCCAGCAGCTTGATGGAGCGGGGGGGCCTCGGGGAGCTGTTTTTT. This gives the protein CASSLMERGGLGELFF.

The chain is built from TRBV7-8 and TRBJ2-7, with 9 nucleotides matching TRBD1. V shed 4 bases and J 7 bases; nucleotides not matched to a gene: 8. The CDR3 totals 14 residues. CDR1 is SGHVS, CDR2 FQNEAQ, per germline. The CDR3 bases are TGTGCCAGCAGCTACGGGACAGGGTCTAGGGAGCAGTACTTC. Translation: CASSYGTGSREQYF.

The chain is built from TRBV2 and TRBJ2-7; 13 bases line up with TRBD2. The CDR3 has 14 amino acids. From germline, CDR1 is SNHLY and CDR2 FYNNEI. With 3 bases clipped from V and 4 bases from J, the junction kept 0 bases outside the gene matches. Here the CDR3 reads CASSEGLAGYEQYF. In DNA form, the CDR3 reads TGTGCCAGCAGTGAGGGACTAGCGGGATACGAGCAGTACTTC.